A single sample is the source of the 21 T cell receptor beta chains below, sequenced in a study of T cells in Graves' hyperthyroidism and ophthalmopathy. It was RNA transcripts that yielded the amplified TCR beta CDR3 regions. The study used the HTBI primer set for a first-round RT-PCR of the TCR CDR3. Via MiXCR, TCRdb re-called the multiplex PCR reads, giving one row per CDR3 protein. The sample lists some 510,000 distinct CDR3 sequences, more than 20% occurring once. The sample comprised blood. The source is a man aged 18 to 29 with Graves' hyperthyroidism.

V gene TRBV30 combines with J gene TRBJ1-1; possibly TRBD1 for D (6 bases). This CDR3 is built from 15 residues. The V gene lost 0 bases and the J gene lost 10 bases, with 21 bases spanning the gap. From germline, CDR1 is GTSNPN and CDR2 SVGIG (reference sequence). CDR3 nucleotide sequence: TGTGCCTGGAGTGTAGGGTTAGGAGGTTCGGGGGCAGCTTTCTTT. Amino acids: CAWSVGLGGSGAAFF.

This clonotype was observed many times. The chain is built from TRBV5-1 and TRBJ2-7, with TRBD1 matching over 7 bases. Trimming removed 6 bases from V and 2 bases from J; junction bases left unmatched: 8. This CDR3 region has 14 residues. Germline V gene sequence: CDR1 SGHRS, CDR2 YFSETQ. The CDR3 DNA is TGCGCCAGCAAAGTTTCCGACAGGGCCTACGAGCAGTACTTC. As protein: CASKVSDRAYEQYF.

The chain uses TRBV7-2 and TRBJ2-2; D gene unclear. Germline CDR1 is SGHTA and CDR2 is FQGNSA. This CDR3 is 15 amino acids long. V was shortened by 1 base and J by 4 bases, with 10 bases between the two germline ends. DNA of the CDR3: TGTGCCAGCAGCTTAGTTGCAGTAAGCACCGGGGAGCTGTTTTTT. This translates into CASSLVAVSTGELFF.

This clonotype was seen more than once but under ten times. The rearrangement joins TRBV5-1 to TRBJ2-7; TRBD1 matches at 7 bases. CDR3 size: 14 residues. J gave up 0 bases and V 6 bases, and 6 bases lay outside the gene matches. CDR1 SGHRS and CDR2 YFSETQ come from the germline V gene. The CDR3 reads CASKSGGHSYEQYF. In DNA, the CDR3 is TGCGCCAGCAAGTCAGGGGGACACTCCTACGAGCAGTACTTC.

The table lists this clonotype with a few counts. The genes are TRBV2 and TRBJ2-6; D may correspond to TRBD1 or TRBD2 (7 bases each). The germline CDR1 and CDR2 sequences are SNHLY and FYNNEI. The CDR3 covers 17 residues. The V gene lost 8 bases and the J gene lost 0 bases, with 17 bases spanning the gap. CDR3 sequence: CASGRDSSISGANVLTF. CDR3 sequence (DNA): TGTGCCAGCGGGAGGGACAGCTCCATCTCTGGGGCCAACGTCCTGACTTTC.

This clonotype came up a few times. This chain uses TRBV6-5 with TRBJ2-5; weak D call: TRBD2 (5 bases). Per germline, CDR1 MNHEY and CDR2 SVGAGI. Trimming left V 4 bases short and J 6 bases short, with 12 bases between. This CDR3 has 13 residues. The CDR3 bases are TGTGCCAGCAGTTCACATAGCGCGAAGACCCAGTACTTC. Translated, it gives CASSSHSAKTQYF.

The V call is TRBV2, the J call TRBJ1-5, with 7 positions matching TRBD1. V was clipped by 6 bases and J by 0 bases; unmatched bases: 8. This CDR3 spans 16 amino acids. The germline V gene encodes CDR1 SNHLY and CDR2 FYNNEI. The CDR3 spells CASRLTGEASNQPQHF. The CDR3 nucleotides are TGTGCCAGCAGACTTACAGGGGAGGCTAGCAATCAGCCCCAGCATTTT.

This clonotype was seen ten or more times. The rearrangement joins TRBV24-1 to TRBJ1-2, with D hard to call. The CDR3 runs to 11 residues. The V gene lost 4 bases and the J gene lost 8 bases, with 7 bases spanning the gap. From germline, CDR1 is KGHDR and CDR2 SFDVKD. The CDR3 here is CATSDLEGYTF. Here the CDR3 DNA reads TGTGCCACCAGTGACCTAGAAGGCTACACCTTC.

This clonotype appeared many times. The V and J genes are TRBV6-5 and TRBJ2-2; the match to TRBD1 covers 8 bases. The CDR3 is 12 amino acids. V was pared by 8 bases and J by 6 bases, with 2 bases of the junction left unmatched. CDR1 is MNHEY and CDR2 is SVGAGI in the germline V gene. The CDR3 bases are TGTGCCAGCTTACAGGGGGCCGGGGAGCTGTTTTTT. It yields the protein CASLQGAGELFF.

This clonotype was detected many times. The chain combines TRBV28 with TRBJ2-7; D is ambiguous. The V and J ends lost 4 bases and 6 bases respectively, with 10 bases between them. CDR1 and CDR2 from the germline V gene are MDHEN and SYDVKM. The CDR3 is made up of 12 amino acids. The CDR3 DNA sequence: TGTGCCAGCAGTTCCCCGAGGTCCGAGCAGTACTTC. Translation: CASSSPRSEQYF.

This clonotype was picked up many times. This chain's CDR3 is CASSDSLTEAFF. Written as DNA, the CDR3 is TGCGCCAGCTCGGACAGCCTAACTGAAGCTTTCTTT. This chain uses TRBV5-1 with TRBJ1-1; tentative D call: TRBD1 (6 bases). Germline-derived CDR1 and CDR2 are SGHRS and YFSETQ. This CDR3 comprises 12 residues. Trimming took off 7 bases at V and 5 bases at J, with 12 bases between the two ends.

This clonotype was seen many times. The chain couples TRBV6-5 to TRBJ1-1; possible D gene TRBD1, 6 bases. The V end lost 4 bases, the J end lost 4 bases, and 19 bases lay between the germline ends. Germline values: CDR1 MNHEY, CDR2 SVGAGI. CDR3 size: 16 residues. The CDR3 nucleotides read TGTGCCAGCAGTTTCCGGGGGGGGCGATCGAGCACTGAAGCTTTCTTT. Protein sequence: CASSFRGGRSSTEAFF.

This clonotype was detected only once. J is TRBJ2-7 and V is TRBV6-5; D perhaps matches TRBD1 (7 bases). V dropped 4 bases and J dropped 6 bases, with 19 bases sitting between them. The CDR3 consists of 15 residues. Germline values: CDR1 MNHEY, CDR2 SVGAGI. In nucleotides, the CDR3 is TGTGCCAGCAGTTGGGGGGTGGGGACAGTTCTCGAGCAGTACTTC. Its translation is CASSWGVGTVLEQYF.

The chain links TRBV28 to TRBJ2-7, with D perhaps matching TRBD1 (6 bases). This CDR3 spans 13 amino acids. V was pared by 6 bases and J by 3 bases, with 12 bases between. Germline assignment: CDR1 MDHEN and CDR2 SYDVKM. The CDR3 sequence is CASSMGQNYEQYF. The CDR3 region has the DNA TGTGCCAGCAGCATGGGACAAAACTACGAGCAGTACTTC. Full variable domain (rest looked up from reference TRBV28 and TRBJ2-7): DVKVTQSSRYLVKRTGEKVFLECVQDMDHENMFWYRQDPGLGLRLIYFSYDVKMKEKGDIPEGYSVSREKKERFSLILESASTNQTSMYLCASSMGQNYEQYFGPGTRLTVT.

With respect to this clonotype: A much bigger clone sits one base away, suggesting this may be a read error. The rearrangement links TRBV6-5 to TRBJ1-2; TRBD1 is a possible D gene (5 bases). Germline CDR1 reads MNHEY; CDR2 reads SVGAGI. Trimming pared 3 bases from V and 6 bases from J, leaving 17 bases between. The CDR3 consists of 15 residues. CDR3 in amino acids: CASSYSGHGWDGYTF. The CDR3 DNA is TGTGCCAGCAGTTATAGTGGACATGGATGGGATGGCTACACCTTC.

There are many counts of this clonotype. V usage is TRBV7-6 and J usage is TRBJ2-7; D remains ambiguous. Trimming pared 5 bases from V and 2 bases from J, leaving 10 bases between. In germline, CDR1 is SGHVS, CDR2 FNYEAQ. CDR3 size: 13 residues. CDR3 residues: CASSTLGAYEQYF. Written as DNA, the CDR3 is TGTGCCAGCAGCACCCTTGGAGCCTACGAGCAGTACTTC.

This clonotype was seen ten or more times. The V call is TRBV5-1, the J call TRBJ2-7; D gene uncertain. CDR1 and CDR2 from the germline V gene are SGHRS and YFSETQ. The CDR3 is 15 residues long. V was cut by 4 bases and J by 6 bases, with 20 bases left in between. The CDR3 DNA reads TGCGCCAGCAGCCCATCCCAGGACGGGTTGGGCGAGCAGTACTTC. Its translation: CASSPSQDGLGEQYF.

This clonotype was seen repeatedly, ten times or more. The CDR3: CASSEDGANYGYTF. The CDR3 bases are TGTGCCAGCAGCGAGGACGGAGCTAACTATGGCTACACCTTC. V usage is TRBV2 and J usage is TRBJ1-2; D call uncertain. CDR3 length equals 14 residues. CDR1 SNHLY and CDR2 FYNNEI come from the germline V gene. V was trimmed by 6 bases and J by 0 bases, leaving 11 bases between them.

The gene calls are TRBV6-1 and TRBJ2-7; TRBD1 is a possible D gene (6 bases). The germline V gene encodes CDR1 MNHNS and CDR2 SASEGT. The CDR3 extends over 12 amino acids. V lost 11 bases and J lost 5, with 16 bases in between. The CDR3 DNA follows: TGTGCCTTACGCACAGGGACCCACGAGCAGTACTTC. Amino acids: CALRTGTHEQYF.

This clonotype was recorded many times. This sequence joins TRBV11-3 and TRBJ2-2, with D uncertain. The CDR3 has 14 residues. Trimming took 0 bases from V and 4 from J, leaving 6 bases between them. Germline V CDR1 and CDR2: SGHNT, YENEEA. CDR3 DNA sequence: TGTGCCAGCAGCTTAGAGGCGAGCACCGGGGAGCTGTTTTTT. The encoded protein is CASSLEASTGELFF.

The chain combines TRBV5-1 with TRBJ1-6; D unclear. This CDR3 has 16 residues. CDR1 is SGHRS and CDR2 is YFSETQ in the germline V gene. V dropped 4 bases and J dropped 5 bases, with 16 bases sitting between them. The CDR3: CASSPQVRTDNSPLHF. CDR3 DNA: TGCGCCAGCAGCCCGCAGGTGAGGACGGATAATTCACCCCTCCACTTT.